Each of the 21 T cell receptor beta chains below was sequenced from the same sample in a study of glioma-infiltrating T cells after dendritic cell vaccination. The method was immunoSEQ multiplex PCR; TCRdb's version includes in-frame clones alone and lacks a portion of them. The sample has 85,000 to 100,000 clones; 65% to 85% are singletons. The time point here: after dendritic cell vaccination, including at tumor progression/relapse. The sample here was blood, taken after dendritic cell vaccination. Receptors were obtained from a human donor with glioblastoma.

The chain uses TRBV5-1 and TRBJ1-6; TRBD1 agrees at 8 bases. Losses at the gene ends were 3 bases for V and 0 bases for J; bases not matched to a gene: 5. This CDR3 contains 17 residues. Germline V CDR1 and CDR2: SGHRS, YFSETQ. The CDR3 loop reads CASSSKTGDSYNSPLHF. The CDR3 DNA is TGCGCCAGCAGCTCAAAGACAGGGGACTCCTATAATTCACCCCTCCACTTT.

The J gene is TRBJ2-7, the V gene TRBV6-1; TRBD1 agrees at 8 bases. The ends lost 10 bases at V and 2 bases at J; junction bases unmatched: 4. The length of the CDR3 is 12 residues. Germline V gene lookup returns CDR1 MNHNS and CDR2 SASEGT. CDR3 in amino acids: CATLDRAYEQYF. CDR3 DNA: TGTGCCACCTTGGACAGGGCCTACGAGCAGTACTTC.

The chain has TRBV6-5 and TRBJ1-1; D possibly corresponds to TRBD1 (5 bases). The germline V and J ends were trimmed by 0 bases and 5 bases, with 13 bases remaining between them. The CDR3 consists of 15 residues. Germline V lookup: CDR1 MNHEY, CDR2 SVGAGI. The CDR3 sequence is CASSYSPHGGTEAFF. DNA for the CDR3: TGTGCCAGCAGTTACTCTCCTCACGGGGGTACTGAAGCTTTCTTT.

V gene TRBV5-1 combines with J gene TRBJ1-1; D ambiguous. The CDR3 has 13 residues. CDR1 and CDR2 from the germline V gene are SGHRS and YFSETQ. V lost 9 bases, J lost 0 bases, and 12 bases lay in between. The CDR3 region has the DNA TGCGCCACCAAGGCGGTCATGAACACTGAAGCTTTCTTT. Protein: CATKAVMNTEAFF.

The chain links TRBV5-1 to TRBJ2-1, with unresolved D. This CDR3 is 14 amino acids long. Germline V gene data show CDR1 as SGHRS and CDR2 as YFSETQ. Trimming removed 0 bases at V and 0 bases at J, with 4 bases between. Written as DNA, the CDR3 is TGCGCCAGCAGCTTGGATAACTCCTACAATGAGCAGTTCTTC. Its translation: CASSLDNSYNEQFF. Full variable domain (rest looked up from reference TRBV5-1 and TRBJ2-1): KAGVTQTPRYLIKTRGQQVTLSCSPISGHRSVSWYQQTPGQGLQFLFEYFSETQRNKGNFPGRFSGRQFSNSRSEMNVSTLELGDSALYLCASSLDNSYNEQFFGPGTRLTVL.

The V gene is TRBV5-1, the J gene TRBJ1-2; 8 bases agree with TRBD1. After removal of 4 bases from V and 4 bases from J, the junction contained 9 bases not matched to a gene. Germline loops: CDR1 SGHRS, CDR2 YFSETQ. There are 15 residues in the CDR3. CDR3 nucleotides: TGCGCCAGCAGCCAAGGGACAGGTTTGGGCTATGGCTACACCTTC. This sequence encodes CASSQGTGLGYGYTF.

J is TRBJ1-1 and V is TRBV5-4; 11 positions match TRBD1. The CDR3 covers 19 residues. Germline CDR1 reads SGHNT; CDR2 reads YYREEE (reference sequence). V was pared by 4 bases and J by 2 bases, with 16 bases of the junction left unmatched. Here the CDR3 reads CASSDPRTGGARGNTEAFF. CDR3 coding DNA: TGTGCCAGCAGCGACCCCAGGACAGGGGGCGCCAGGGGAAACACTGAAGCTTTCTTT.

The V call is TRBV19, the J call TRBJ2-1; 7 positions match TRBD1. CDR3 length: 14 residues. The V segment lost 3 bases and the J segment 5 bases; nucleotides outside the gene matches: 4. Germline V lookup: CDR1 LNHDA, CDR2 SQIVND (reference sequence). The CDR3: CASSIPGQNNEQFF. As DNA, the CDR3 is TGTGCCAGTAGTATCCCGGGACAGAACAATGAGCAGTTCTTC.

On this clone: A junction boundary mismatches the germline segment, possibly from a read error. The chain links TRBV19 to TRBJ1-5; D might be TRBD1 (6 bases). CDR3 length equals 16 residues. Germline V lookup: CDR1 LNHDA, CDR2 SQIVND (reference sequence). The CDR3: CASSIDGGAGYQPQHF. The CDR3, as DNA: TGTGCCAGTAGTATAGATGGGGGGGCAGGGTATCAACCCCAGCATTTT.

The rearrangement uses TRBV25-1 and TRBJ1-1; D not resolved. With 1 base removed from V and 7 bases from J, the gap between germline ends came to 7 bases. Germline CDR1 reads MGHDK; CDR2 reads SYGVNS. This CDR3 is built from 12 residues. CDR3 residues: CASSEFGGEAFF. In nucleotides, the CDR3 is TGTGCCAGCAGTGAATTCGGAGGTGAAGCTTTCTTT.

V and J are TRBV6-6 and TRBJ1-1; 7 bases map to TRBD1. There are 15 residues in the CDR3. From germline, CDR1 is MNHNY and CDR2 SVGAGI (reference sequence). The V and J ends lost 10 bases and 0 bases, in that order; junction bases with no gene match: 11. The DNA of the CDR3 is TGTGCCACAAAGACAGGGATAAACTTGAACACTGAAGCTTTCTTT. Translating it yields CATKTGINLNTEAFF.

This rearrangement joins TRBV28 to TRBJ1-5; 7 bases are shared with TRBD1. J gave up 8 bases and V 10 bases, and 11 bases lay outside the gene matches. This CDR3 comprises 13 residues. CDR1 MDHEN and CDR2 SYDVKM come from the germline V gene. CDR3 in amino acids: CATCDRVQEPQHF. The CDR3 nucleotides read TGTGCCACCTGTGACAGGGTGCAGGAGCCCCAGCATTTT.

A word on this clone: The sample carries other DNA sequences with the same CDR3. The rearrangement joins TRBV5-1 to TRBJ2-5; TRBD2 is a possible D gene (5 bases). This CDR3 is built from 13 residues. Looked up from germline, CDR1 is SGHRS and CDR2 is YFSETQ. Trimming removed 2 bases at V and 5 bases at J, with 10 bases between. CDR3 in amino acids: CASSLYGVETQYF. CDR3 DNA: TGCGCCAGCAGCTTATACGGGGTTGAGACCCAGTACTTC.

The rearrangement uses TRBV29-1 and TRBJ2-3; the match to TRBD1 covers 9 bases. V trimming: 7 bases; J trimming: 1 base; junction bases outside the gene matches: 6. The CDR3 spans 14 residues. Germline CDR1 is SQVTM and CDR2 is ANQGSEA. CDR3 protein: CSAGQGFGTDTQYF. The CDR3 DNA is TGCAGCGCGGGACAGGGTTTTGGCACAGATACGCAGTATTTT.

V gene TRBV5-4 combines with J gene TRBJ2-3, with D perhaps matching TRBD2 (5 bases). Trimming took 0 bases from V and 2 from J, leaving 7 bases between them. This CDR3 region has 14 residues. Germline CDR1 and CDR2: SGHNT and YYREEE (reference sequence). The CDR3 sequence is CASSLAGNTDTQYF. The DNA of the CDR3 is TGTGCCAGCAGCTTGGCCGGGAACACAGATACGCAGTATTTT.

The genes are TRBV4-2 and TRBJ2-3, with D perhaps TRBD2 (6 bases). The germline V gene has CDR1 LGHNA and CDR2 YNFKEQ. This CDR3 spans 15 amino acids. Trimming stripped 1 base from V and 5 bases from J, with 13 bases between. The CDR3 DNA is TGTGCCAGCAGCCAAGGGACTCCCGGGGGAGATACGCAGTATTTT. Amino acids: CASSQGTPGGDTQYF.

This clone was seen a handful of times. Here the CDR3 reads CASSPTVLGEKLFF. Written as DNA, the CDR3 is TGTGCCAGTAGTCCGACAGTCTTGGGGGAAAAACTGTTTTTT. The chain joins TRBV19 to TRBJ1-4, with a possible D match to TRBD1 (5 bases). Germline V gene data show CDR1 as LNHDA and CDR2 as SQIVND (reference sequence). V gave up 5 bases and J gave up 8 bases, with 15 bases separating them. The CDR3 runs to 14 residues.

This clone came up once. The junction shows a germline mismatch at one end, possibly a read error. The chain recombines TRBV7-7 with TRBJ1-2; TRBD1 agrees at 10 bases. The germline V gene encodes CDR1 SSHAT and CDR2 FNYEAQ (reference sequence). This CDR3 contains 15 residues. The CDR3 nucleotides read TGTGCTAGCAGCTCCCCGGGACAGGGGCTTGGGGGCTACACCTTC. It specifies CASSSPGQGLGGYTF.

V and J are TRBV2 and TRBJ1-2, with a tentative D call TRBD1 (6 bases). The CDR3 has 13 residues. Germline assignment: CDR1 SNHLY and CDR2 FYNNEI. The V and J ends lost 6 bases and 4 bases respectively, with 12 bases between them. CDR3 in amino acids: CASSRDISYGYTF. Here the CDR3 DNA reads TGTGCCAGCAGCAGGGACATCTCCTATGGCTACACCTTC.

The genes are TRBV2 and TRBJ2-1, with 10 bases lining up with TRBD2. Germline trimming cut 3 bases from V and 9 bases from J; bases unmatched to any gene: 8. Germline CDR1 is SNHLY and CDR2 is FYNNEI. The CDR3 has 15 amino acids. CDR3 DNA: TGTGCCAGCAGTGATAACAGCGGGGGGGTAGCTGAGCAGTTCTTC. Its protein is CASSDNSGGVAEQFF.

CDR3 nucleotide sequence: TGTGCCTGGAGTGTAGCTGGGCCGGAGACCCAGTACTTC. Translating gives CAWSVAGPETQYF. V gene TRBV30 combines with J gene TRBJ2-5; D is ambiguous. Germline V gene sequence: CDR1 GTSNPN, CDR2 SVGIG (reference sequence). This CDR3 region has 13 residues. Trimming took off 0 bases at V and 5 bases at J, with 10 bases between the two ends.